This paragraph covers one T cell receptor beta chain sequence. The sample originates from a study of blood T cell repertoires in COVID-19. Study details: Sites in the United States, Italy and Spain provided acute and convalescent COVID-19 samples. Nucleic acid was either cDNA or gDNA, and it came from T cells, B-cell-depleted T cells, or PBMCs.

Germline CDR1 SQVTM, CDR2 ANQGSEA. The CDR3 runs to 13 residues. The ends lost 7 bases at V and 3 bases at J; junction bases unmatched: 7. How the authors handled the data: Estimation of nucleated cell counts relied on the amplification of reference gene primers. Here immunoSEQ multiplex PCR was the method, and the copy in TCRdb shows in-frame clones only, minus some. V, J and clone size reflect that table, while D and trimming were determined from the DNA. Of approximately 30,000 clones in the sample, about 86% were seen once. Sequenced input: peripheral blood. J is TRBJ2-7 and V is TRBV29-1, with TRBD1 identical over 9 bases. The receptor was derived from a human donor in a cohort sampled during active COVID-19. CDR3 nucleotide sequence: TGCAGCGCCAGAACAGGGGGCTTCTACGAGCAGTACTTC. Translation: CSARTGGFYEQYF.